The present TCR beta chain was sequenced within a study of OX40 agonist ivuxolimab in advanced cancers. Regarding the complete study: The costimulatory receptor OX40 (CD134) was targeted by ivuxolimab, a fully human IgG2 agonistic monoclonal antibody. In the dose-escalation cohort, 82.7% of patients were male, and the mean age was around 60 years, with a range of 23 to 79. The paper describes the monotherapy dose-escalation part (N ≈ 50 patients) of the phase I trial of ivuxolimab. Patients were allowed to have had prior anti-PD-1, anti-PD-L1 or anti-CTLA-4 therapy, and approximately 39% of the dose-escalation patients had been treated with checkpoint inhibitors. Among the approximately 50 dose-escalation patients, around 20 had hepatocellular carcinoma, about 15 melanoma, 9 renal cell carcinoma and 9 head and neck cancer. The point of sequencing TCRbeta in the periphery was to test whether ivuxolimab changed TCR sequence diversity and drove clonal T-cell expansion. Partial responses were achieved by three dose-escalation patients, of whom one had hepatocellular carcinoma and two had cutaneous melanoma. Intravenous ivuxolimab was administered to patients every 2 weeks at six dose levels: 0.01, 0.1, 0.3, 1.5, 3 and 10 mg/kg. What the work shows at the level of the full study, not this receptor alone: In the 0.1-3.0 mg/kg groups, partial responders were among the patients with the lowest normalized peripheral clonal expansion, particularly in CD8+ T cells. Low levels of normalized T-cell clonal expansion were also shown by some nonresponding patients. At doses from 0.1 to 3.0 mg/kg, clonal expansion was seen in both CD4+ and CD8+ blood T cells between baseline and week 6. After ivuxolimab, CD8+ T cells had more expanded clones than CD4+ T cells on average. Which antigens the clonally expanded peripheral T cells were specific for was not determined.

The trial excluded patients who had a history of autoimmune disease or were on systemic immunosuppression. Peripheral blood for TCR sequencing was collected from all dose cohorts at baseline, on cycle 4 day 1, and on cycle 7 day 1. Samples were obtained from an open-label, multicenter, first-in-human phase I dose-escalation trial of ivuxolimab. Adults with locally advanced or metastatic head and neck squamous cell, hepatocellular, melanoma or renal cell carcinoma were enrolled in the trial. Before TCR sequencing, CD4+ T cells and CD8+ T cells from peripheral blood were sorted into separate populations. For sequencing of the TCRbeta CDR3 region, genomic DNA was extracted from the sorted cells. The immunoSEQ Assay was used for sequencing of TCRbeta CDR3 regions. The immuneACCESS repertoire file appears here via TCRdb, limited to in-frame rearrangements. These files lack a portion of the clones; in checked studies, under half of the deficit traces to unresolved V genes, and the cause of the others is not known. The sample contains 75,000 to 100,000 clones, roughly 90% of them found a single time. Roughly 0.31% of the sample lies in the top ten.

For this chain, trimming is 5 bases at the V end and 4 bases at the J end, and the number of junction bases without a gene match is 4. Reading from cysteine to phenylalanine, the CDR3 counts 14 amino acids. The read is trimmed to its CDR3 DNA, 42 bases read in frame from base 1. From a lookup of the germline V gene, CDR1 and CDR2 are SGHNT and YENEEA. Remarks on this clone: This receptor's antigen is unknown. Base qualities are not recorded, but no much larger clone differs from it by a single base.

The sample consisted of CD4+ or CD8+ T cells sorted from blood, taken in a trial of the OX40 agonist ivuxolimab. The chain uses TRBV11-3 and TRBJ2-7; 11 junctional bases match TRBD1. This clonotype was obtained from an adult with an advanced solid tumor such as melanoma, head and neck, liver or kidney cancer. The nucleotide sequence reads TGTGCCAGCAGCCTTTGGGACAGGGGGTACGAGCAGTACTTC. Protein translation: CASSLWDRGYEQYF.